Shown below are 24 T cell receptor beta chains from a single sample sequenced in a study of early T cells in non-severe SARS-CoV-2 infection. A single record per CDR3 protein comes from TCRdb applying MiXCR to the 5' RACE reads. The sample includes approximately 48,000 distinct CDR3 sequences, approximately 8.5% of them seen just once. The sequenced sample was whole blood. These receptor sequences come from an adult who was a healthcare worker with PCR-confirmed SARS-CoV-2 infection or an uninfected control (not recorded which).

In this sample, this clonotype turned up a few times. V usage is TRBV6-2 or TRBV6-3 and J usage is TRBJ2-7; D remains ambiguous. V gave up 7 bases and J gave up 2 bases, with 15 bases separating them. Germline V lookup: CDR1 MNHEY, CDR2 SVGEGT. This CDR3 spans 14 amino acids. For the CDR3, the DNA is TGTGCCAGCACGTTGACTCCCCTGGCCTACGAGCAGTACTTC. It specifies CASTLTPLAYEQYF.

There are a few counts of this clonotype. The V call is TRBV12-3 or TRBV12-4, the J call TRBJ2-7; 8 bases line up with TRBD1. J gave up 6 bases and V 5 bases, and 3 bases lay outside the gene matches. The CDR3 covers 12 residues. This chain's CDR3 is CASSLDRGEQYF. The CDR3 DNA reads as TGTGCCAGCAGTCTCGACAGGGGCGAGCAGTACTTC.

The CDR3 protein is CASSYQTTGNYGYTF. The CDR3 DNA reads as TGTGCCAGCAGTTACCAAACGACAGGGAACTATGGCTACACCTTC. The chain links TRBV6-2 or TRBV6-3 to TRBJ1-2; 7 nucleotides align to TRBD1. V trimming: 2 bases; J trimming: 2 bases; junction bases outside the gene matches: 5. Looked up from germline, CDR1 is MNHEY and CDR2 is SVGEGT. This CDR3 is 15 amino acids long.

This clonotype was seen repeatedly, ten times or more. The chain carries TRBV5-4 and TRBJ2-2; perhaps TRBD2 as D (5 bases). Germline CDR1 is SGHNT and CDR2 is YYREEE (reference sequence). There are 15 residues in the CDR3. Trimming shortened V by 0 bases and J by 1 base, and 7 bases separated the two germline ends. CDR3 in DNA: TGTGCCAGCAGCTTGGACGGGGTGAACACCGGGGAGCTGTTTTTT. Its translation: CASSLDGVNTGELFF.

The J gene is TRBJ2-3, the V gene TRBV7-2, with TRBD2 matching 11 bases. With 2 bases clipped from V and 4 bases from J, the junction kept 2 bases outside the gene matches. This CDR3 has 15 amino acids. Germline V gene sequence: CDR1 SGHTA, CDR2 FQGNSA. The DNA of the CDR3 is TGTGCCAGCAGCTTAACTAGCGGGAGCGCAGATACGCAGTATTTT. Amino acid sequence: CASSLTSGSADTQYF.

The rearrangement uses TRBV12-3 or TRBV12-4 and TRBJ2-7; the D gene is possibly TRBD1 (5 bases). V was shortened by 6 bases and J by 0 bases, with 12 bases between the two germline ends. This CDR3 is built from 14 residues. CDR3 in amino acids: CASRPTGYSYEQYF. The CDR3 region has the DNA TGTGCCAGCAGGCCAACAGGATACTCCTACGAGCAGTACTTC.

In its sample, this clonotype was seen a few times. CDR3 nucleotides: TGTGCCAGCAGCTTAGCCCACAGGGGGCCGGAGACCCAGTACTTC. Encoded protein: CASSLAHRGPETQYF. V usage is TRBV7-2 and J usage is TRBJ2-5; TRBD1 matches at 9 bases. The CDR3 is 15 amino acids. V lost 0 bases, J lost 5 bases, and 4 bases stayed unmatched. Germline V gene lookup returns CDR1 SGHTA and CDR2 FQGNSA.

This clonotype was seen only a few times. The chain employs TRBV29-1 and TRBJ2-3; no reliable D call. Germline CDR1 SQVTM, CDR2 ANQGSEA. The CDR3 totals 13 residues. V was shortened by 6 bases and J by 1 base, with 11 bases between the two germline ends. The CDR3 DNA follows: TGCAGCGTCGCCGGCCAGGGCACAGATACGCAGTATTTT. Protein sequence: CSVAGQGTDTQYF.

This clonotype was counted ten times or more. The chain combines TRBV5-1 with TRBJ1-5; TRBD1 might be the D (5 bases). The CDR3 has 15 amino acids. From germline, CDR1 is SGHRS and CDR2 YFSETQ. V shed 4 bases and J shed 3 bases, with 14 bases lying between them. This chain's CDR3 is CASSETDSFNQPQHF. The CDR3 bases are TGCGCCAGCAGCGAGACAGACAGTTTCAATCAGCCCCAGCATTTT.

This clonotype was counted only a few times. The CDR3 protein is CSARVPGPSYNSPLHF. The CDR3 DNA is TGCAGTGCTAGAGTACCGGGACCCTCCTATAATTCACCCCTCCACTTT. The chain carries TRBV20-1 and TRBJ1-6; D may be TRBD1 (5 bases). V lost 1 base, J lost 0 bases, and 10 bases lay in between. CDR1 DFQATT and CDR2 SNEGSKA come from the germline V gene (reference sequence). CDR3 length: 16 residues.

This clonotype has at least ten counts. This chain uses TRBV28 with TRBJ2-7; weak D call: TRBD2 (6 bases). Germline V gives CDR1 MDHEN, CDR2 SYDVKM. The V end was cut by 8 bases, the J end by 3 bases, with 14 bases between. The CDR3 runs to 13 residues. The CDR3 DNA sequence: TGTGCCAGCGTGGGGGGAGACCGCTACGAGCAGTACTTC. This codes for CASVGGDRYEQYF.

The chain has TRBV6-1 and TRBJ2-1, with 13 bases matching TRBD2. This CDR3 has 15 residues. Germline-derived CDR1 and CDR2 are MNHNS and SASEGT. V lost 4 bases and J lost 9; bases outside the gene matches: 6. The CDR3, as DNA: TGTGCCAGCAGTGGCGGACTAGCGGGAGCTTCTGAGCAGTTCTTC. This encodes CASSGGLAGASEQFF.

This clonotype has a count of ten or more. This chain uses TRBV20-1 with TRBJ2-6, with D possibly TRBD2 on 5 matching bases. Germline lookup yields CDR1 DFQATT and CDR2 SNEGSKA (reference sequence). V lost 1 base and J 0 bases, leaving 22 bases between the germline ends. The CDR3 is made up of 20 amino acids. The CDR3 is CSARGATLTRAASGANVLTF. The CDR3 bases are TGCAGTGCTAGAGGGGCTACATTGACGAGGGCCGCCTCTGGGGCCAACGTCCTGACTTTC.

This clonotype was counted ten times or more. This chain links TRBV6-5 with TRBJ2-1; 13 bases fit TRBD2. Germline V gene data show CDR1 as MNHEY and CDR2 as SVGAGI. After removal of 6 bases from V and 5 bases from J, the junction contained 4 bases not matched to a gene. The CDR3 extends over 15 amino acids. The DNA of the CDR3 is TGTGCCAGCAGGCAGACTAGCGGGAGGCACAATGAGCAGTTCTTC. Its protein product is CASRQTSGRHNEQFF.

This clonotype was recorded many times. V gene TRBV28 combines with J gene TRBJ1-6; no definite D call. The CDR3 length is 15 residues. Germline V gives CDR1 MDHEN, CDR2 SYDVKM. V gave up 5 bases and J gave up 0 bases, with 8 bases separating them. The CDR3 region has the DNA TGTGCCAGCAGTGCGACTTACTCCTATAATTCACCCCTCCACTTT. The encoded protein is CASSATYSYNSPLHF.

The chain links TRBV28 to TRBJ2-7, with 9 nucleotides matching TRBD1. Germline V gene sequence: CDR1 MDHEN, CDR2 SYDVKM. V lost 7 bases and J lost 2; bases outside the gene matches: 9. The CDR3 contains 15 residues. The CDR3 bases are TGTGCCAGCACCCCCCCCGGGACAGGGACCTACGAGCAGTACTTC. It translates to CASTPPGTGTYEQYF.

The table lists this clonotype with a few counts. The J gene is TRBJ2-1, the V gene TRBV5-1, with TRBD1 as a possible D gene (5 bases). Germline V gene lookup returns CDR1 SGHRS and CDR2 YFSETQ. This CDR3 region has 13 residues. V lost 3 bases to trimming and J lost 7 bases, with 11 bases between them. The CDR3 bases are TGCGCCAGCAGCTCCCTCCAGGGTAATGAGCAGTTCTTC. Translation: CASSSLQGNEQFF.

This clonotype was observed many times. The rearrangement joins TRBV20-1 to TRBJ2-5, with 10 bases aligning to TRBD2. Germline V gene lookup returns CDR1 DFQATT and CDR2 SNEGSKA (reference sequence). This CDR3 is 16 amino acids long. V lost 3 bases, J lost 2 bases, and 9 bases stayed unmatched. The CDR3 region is CSASPLASGSQETQYF. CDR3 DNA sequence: TGCAGTGCTAGTCCGTTGGCTAGCGGGAGTCAAGAGACCCAGTACTTC.

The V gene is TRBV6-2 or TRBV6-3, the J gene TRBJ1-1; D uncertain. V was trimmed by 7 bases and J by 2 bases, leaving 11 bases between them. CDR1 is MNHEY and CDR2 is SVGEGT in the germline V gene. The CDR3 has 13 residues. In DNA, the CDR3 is TGTGCCAGCAAGGCAGCTATAAACACTGAAGCTTTCTTT. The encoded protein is CASKAAINTEAFF.

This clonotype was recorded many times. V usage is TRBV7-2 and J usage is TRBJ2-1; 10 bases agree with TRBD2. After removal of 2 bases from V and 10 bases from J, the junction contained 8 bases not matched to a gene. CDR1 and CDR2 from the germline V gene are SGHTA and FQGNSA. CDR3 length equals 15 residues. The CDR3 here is CASSLILAGSVEQFF. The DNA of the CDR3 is TGTGCCAGCAGCTTAATACTAGCGGGATCAGTGGAGCAGTTCTTC.

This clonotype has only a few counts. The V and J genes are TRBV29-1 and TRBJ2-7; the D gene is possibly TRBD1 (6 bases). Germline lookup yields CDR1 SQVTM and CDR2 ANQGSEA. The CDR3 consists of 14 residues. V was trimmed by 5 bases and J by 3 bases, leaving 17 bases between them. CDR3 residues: CSVLQGQGGYEQYF. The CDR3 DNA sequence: TGCAGCGTTCTGCAGGGTCAAGGGGGCTACGAGCAGTACTTC.

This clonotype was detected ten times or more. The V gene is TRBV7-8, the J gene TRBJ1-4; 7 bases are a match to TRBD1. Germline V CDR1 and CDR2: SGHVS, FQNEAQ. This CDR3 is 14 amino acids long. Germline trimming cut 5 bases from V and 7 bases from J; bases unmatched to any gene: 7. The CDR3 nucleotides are TGTGCCAGCAGCCAACTCAGGGGGTCTGAAAAACTGTTTTTT. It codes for CASSQLRGSEKLFF.

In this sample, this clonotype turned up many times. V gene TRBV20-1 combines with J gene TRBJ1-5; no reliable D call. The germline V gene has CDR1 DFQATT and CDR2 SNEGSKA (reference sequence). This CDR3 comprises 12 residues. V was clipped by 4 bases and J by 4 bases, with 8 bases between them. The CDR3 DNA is TGCAGTGCTAAGTTGGCAAATCAGCCCCAGCATTTT. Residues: CSAKLANQPQHF.

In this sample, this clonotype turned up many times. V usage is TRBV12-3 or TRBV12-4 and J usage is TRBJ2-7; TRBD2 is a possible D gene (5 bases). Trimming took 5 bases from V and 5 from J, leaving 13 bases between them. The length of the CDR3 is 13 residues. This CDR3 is CASSPPTGDEQYF. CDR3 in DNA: TGTGCCAGCAGTCCCCCCACCGGGGACGAGCAGTACTTC.